Below are 24 T cell receptor beta chains sequenced from a single sample in a study of T cells after yellow fever vaccination. TCRdb ran MiXCR on the 5' RACE reads and lists one entry per CDR3 protein. The table lists 250,000 to 400,000 distinct CDR3 sequences, approximately 4% of them singletons. This specimen consisted of PBMCs, obtained 5 days after the yellow fever booster vaccination. Receptor source: a man younger than 30 who received the YFV17D yellow fever vaccine.

This clonotype occurred many times. The gene calls are TRBV29-1 and TRBJ2-5; 7 positions match TRBD2. Germline V gene lookup returns CDR1 SQVTM and CDR2 ANQGSEA. The J segment lost 2 bases and the V segment lost 0 bases, leaving 3 bases of the junction unmatched. CDR3 length equals 14 residues. CDR3 region: CSVEDTGGQETQYF. For the CDR3, the DNA is TGCAGCGTTGAAGATACGGGGGGACAAGAGACCCAGTACTTC.

A few counts support this clonotype. V gene TRBV10-3 combines with J gene TRBJ1-6; D ambiguous. Germline V lookup: CDR1 ENHRY, CDR2 SYGVKD. Trimming left V 6 bases short and J 5 bases short, with 11 bases between. This CDR3 spans 14 amino acids. CDR3 coding DNA: TGTGCCATCAGCCTGACGGAAAATAATTCACCCCTCCACTTT. Translating gives CAISLTENNSPLHF.

Only a few counts were recorded for this clonotype. The rearrangement links TRBV6-2 or TRBV6-3 to TRBJ2-5; TRBD1 might be the D (5 bases). The germline V and J ends were trimmed by 2 bases and 5 bases, with 9 bases remaining between them. The CDR3 extends over 13 amino acids. Germline V CDR1 and CDR2: MNHEY, SVGEGT. The CDR3 DNA reads as TGTGCCAGCAGTTACCCAGGGCTCGAGACCCAGTACTTC. It encodes CASSYPGLETQYF.

Many counts were recorded for this clonotype. The CDR3 spells CASSQGSASFEKLFF. CDR3 coding DNA: TGCGCCAGCAGCCAGGGATCCGCTTCCTTTGAAAAACTGTTTTTT. The chain is built from TRBV5-1 and TRBJ1-4, with D possibly TRBD1 on 5 matching bases. V gave up 4 bases and J gave up 7 bases, with 17 bases separating them. This CDR3 region has 15 residues. Looked up from germline, CDR1 is SGHRS and CDR2 is YFSETQ.

The V gene is TRBV5-1, the J gene TRBJ2-7; 7 bases fit TRBD1. Unmatched junction bases numbered 6, after V lost 0 bases and J lost 3 bases. Germline V gene sequence: CDR1 SGHRS, CDR2 YFSETQ. The CDR3 is made up of 15 amino acids. The CDR3 DNA reads as TGCGCCAGCAGCTTGGTACCAGGGGGAGTCTACGAGCAGTACTTC. This codes for CASSLVPGGVYEQYF.

The table lists this clonotype with many counts. The chain links TRBV29-1 to TRBJ2-3; TRBD2 matches 8 bases. The CDR3 contains 14 residues. Germline trimming cut 6 bases from V and 2 bases from J; bases unmatched to any gene: 7. Germline loops: CDR1 SQVTM, CDR2 ANQGSEA. The CDR3 loop is CSVGTGGNTDTQYF. The CDR3 nucleotides read TGCAGCGTGGGGACGGGGGGGAACACAGATACGCAGTATTTT.

V is TRBV4-1 and J is TRBJ1-5; 7 bases fit TRBD1. The germline V gene has CDR1 MGHRA and CDR2 YSYEKL. The CDR3 has 15 amino acids. J lost 6 bases, V lost 2 bases, and 7 bases had no gene match. CDR3 sequence reads: CASSQPQGGVQPQHF. DNA of the CDR3: TGCGCCAGCAGCCAACCTCAGGGGGGCGTTCAGCCCCAGCATTTT.

Ten or more counts support this clonotype. V is TRBV7-3 and J is TRBJ2-3; the D gene is possibly TRBD2 (5 bases). Trimming shortened V by 5 bases and J by 4 bases, and 10 bases separated the two germline ends. CDR3 length: 13 residues. Germline V gives CDR1 SGHTA, CDR2 FQGTGA. CDR3 DNA: TGTGCCAGCAGCCAAGAACTAGCAGATACGCAGTATTTT. As protein: CASSQELADTQYF.

V is TRBV6-5 and J is TRBJ2-5, with TRBD1 matching over 9 bases. CDR3 length: 14 residues. Germline CDR1 is MNHEY and CDR2 is SVGAGI. Trimming took 3 bases from V and 4 from J; bases not matched to a gene: 3. The CDR3: CASSYGTGRETQYF. CDR3 in DNA: TGTGCCAGCAGTTATGGGACAGGGAGAGAGACCCAGTACTTC.

This clonotype was counted a few times. The V and J genes are TRBV4-2 and TRBJ1-2; D remains unclear. The CDR3 length is 12 residues. The germline V gene encodes CDR1 LGHNA and CDR2 YNFKEQ. Trimming took off 2 bases at V and 1 base at J, with 2 bases between the two ends. CDR3 nucleotides: TGTGCCAGCAGCCAATTTAACTATGGCTACACCTTC. Its protein is CASSQFNYGYTF.

This clonotype was seen only a few times. The V gene is TRBV4-1, the J gene TRBJ1-1, with 7 bases fitting TRBD1. Trimming removed 6 bases from V and 11 bases from J; junction bases left unmatched: 15. From germline, CDR1 is MGHRA and CDR2 YSYEKL. This CDR3 spans 14 amino acids. The CDR3 spells CASSRPLDRYRAFF. CDR3 nucleotides: TGCGCCAGCAGTCGTCCACTGGACAGGTACCGGGCTTTCTTT.

This clonotype has only a few counts. The chain has TRBV9 and TRBJ1-4; D is possibly TRBD1 (5 bases). Germline V gene sequence: CDR1 SGDLS, CDR2 YYNGEE. The CDR3 is 14 residues long. The V and J ends lost 4 bases and 5 bases respectively, with 12 bases between them. CDR3 loop: CASSPGWGNEKLFF. CDR3 DNA sequence: TGTGCCAGCAGCCCAGGTTGGGGGAATGAAAAACTGTTTTTT.

This clonotype was recorded at least ten times. This sequence joins TRBV25-1 and TRBJ1-2, with D unresolved. Deletions cut 3 bases from V and 2 bases from J, with 7 bases between. The CDR3 consists of 13 residues. CDR1 is MGHDK, CDR2 SYGVNS, per germline. CDR3 DNA: TGTGCCAGCAGTGAGGGCAGGAACTATGGCTACACCTTC. Its protein product is CASSEGRNYGYTF.

This clonotype has only a few counts. The CDR3 DNA reads as TGTGCCAGCAGCCATCTAGCGGGGGTTACAGATACGCAGTATTTT. It codes for CASSHLAGVTDTQYF. This chain joins TRBV11-2 and TRBJ2-3, with 10 bases lining up with TRBD2. The V gene's germline CDR1 is SGHAT and CDR2 FQNNGV. J gave up 3 bases and V 5 bases, and 5 bases lay outside the gene matches. The CDR3 sequence is 15 residues long.

The J gene is TRBJ1-5, the V gene TRBV4-2, with D perhaps matching TRBD1 (6 bases). Germline lookup yields CDR1 LGHNA and CDR2 YNFKEQ. The CDR3 length is 16 residues. Trimming cost V 0 bases and J 4 bases, with 13 bases left between them. CDR3 nucleotide sequence: TGTGCCAGCAGCCAAGAGGCGGGGGCGAGAAATCAGCCCCAGCATTTT. Encoded protein: CASSQEAGARNQPQHF.

This clonotype was seen more than once but under ten times. CDR3 in DNA: TGTGCCAGTAGTATTTTGGGGAGACAGGTCTCCTACGAGCAGTACTTC. Its translation is CASSILGRQVSYEQYF. The chain couples TRBV19 to TRBJ2-7; TRBD1 is a possible D gene (6 bases). Germline CDR1 and CDR2: LNHDA and SQIVND (reference sequence). V was cut by 3 bases and J by 0 bases, with 15 bases left in between. The CDR3 sequence is 16 residues long.

This clonotype was seen a handful of times. This rearrangement joins TRBV6-2 or TRBV6-3 to TRBJ1-2; 7 nucleotides agree with TRBD1. J gave up 2 bases and V 6 bases, and 0 bases lay outside the gene matches. This CDR3 is 12 amino acids long. Germline V gives CDR1 MNHEY, CDR2 SVGEGT. CDR3 nucleotide sequence: TGTGCCAGCAGGGGACAGAACTATGGCTACACCTTC. Amino acid sequence: CASRGQNYGYTF.

V gene TRBV4-1 combines with J gene TRBJ2-1, with 8 bases that match TRBD2. Losses at the gene ends were 3 bases for V and 8 bases for J; bases not matched to a gene: 12. The CDR3 has 16 amino acids. Looked up from germline, CDR1 is MGHRA and CDR2 is YSYEKL. CDR3 sequence reads: CASSHAGTRWYDEQFF. The CDR3, as DNA: TGCGCCAGCAGCCACGCCGGGACTAGATGGTACGATGAGCAGTTCTTC.

This chain uses TRBV5-1 with TRBJ1-4; TRBD1 might be the D (5 bases). V was cut by 4 bases and J by 5 bases, with 9 bases left in between. The germline CDR1 and CDR2 sequences are SGHRS and YFSETQ. The CDR3 has 13 amino acids. The CDR3, as DNA: TGCGCCAGCAGCACCCGACAGAATGAAAAACTGTTTTTT. This gives the protein CASSTRQNEKLFF. Full variable domain (remainder filled in from reference TRBV5-1 and TRBJ1-4): KAGVTQTPRYLIKTRGQQVTLSCSPISGHRSVSWYQQTPGQGLQFLFEYFSETQRNKGNFPGRFSGRQFSNSRSEMNVSTLELGDSALYLCASSTRQNEKLFFGSGTQLSVL.

This clonotype was picked up many times. The chain links TRBV7-9 to TRBJ2-1, with 8 bases identical to TRBD1. CDR1 is SEHNR and CDR2 is FQNEAQ in the germline V gene (reference sequence). The CDR3 loop spans 20 amino acids. V lost 1 base, J lost 7 bases, and 21 bases stayed unmatched. For the CDR3, the DNA is TGTGCCAGCAGCTTAGAACCGATTACCGACCCGGGACAGGCTCTGAATGAGCAGTTCTTC. The encoded protein is CASSLEPITDPGQALNEQFF. Variable domain in full (rest from reference TRBV7-9 and TRBJ2-1): DTGVSQNPRHKITKRGQNVTFRCDPISEHNRLYWYRQTLGQGPEFLTYFQNEAQLEKSRLLSDRFSAERPKGSFSTLEIQRTEQGDSAMYLCASSLEPITDPGQALNEQFFGPGTRLTVL.

This clonotype showed up many times. The chain links TRBV29-1 to TRBJ1-1; TRBD1 might be the D (5 bases). The CDR3 length is 13 residues. Between the trimmed V and J ends, which lost 2 bases and 11 bases, there was a span of 18 bases. Germline values: CDR1 SQVTM, CDR2 ANQGSEA. In DNA form, the CDR3 reads TGCAGCGTTGAAATCGGGACGAGAGGAGCGGCTTTCTTT. Translated: CSVEIGTRGAAFF.

This chain joins TRBV30 and TRBJ1-5; D gene uncertain. Germline CDR1 and CDR2: GTSNPN and SVGIG (reference sequence). The CDR3 length is 14 residues. Trimming pared 2 bases from V and 4 bases from J, leaving 12 bases between. The CDR3 loop is CAWSLADFNQPQHF. The CDR3 nucleotides read TGTGCCTGGAGTTTGGCAGATTTTAATCAGCCCCAGCATTTT.

The chain joins TRBV12-3 or TRBV12-4 to TRBJ1-2; tentative D call: TRBD1 (5 bases). The ends were cut back, 2 bases at V and 5 bases at J, with 18 bases in the middle. This CDR3 spans 16 amino acids. The CDR3 nucleotides read TGTGCCAGCAGTTTATGGGGCGGGGGAGAAGGGTATGGCTACACCTTC. It codes for CASSLWGGGEGYGYTF.

V is TRBV7-2 and J is TRBJ2-6; D is perhaps TRBD1 (5 bases). The CDR3 has 16 amino acids. Trimming removed 1 base at V and 4 bases at J, with 11 bases between. Germline V gene sequence: CDR1 SGHTA, CDR2 FQGNSA. The CDR3 coding sequence is TGTGCCAGCAGCTTAGAGCCGGACACAGGGGCCAACGTCCTGACTTTC. This encodes CASSLEPDTGANVLTF.